The 15 T cell receptor beta chains reported below all come from one sample, sequenced in a study of blood T cell repertoires in COVID-19. Repertoires were generated with immunoSEQ multiplex PCR, while TCRdb's copy carries only in-frame clones and drops some. Of 110,000 to 150,000 clones detected, 79% appear once; the ten largest clones hold roughly 3.6%. Material: peripheral blood. Receptors were obtained from a man aged 55 to 70 with acute or convalescent COVID-19.

In its sample, this clone was seen once. V usage is TRBV11-1 and J usage is TRBJ2-1; 9 bases match TRBD2. The CDR3 contains 14 residues. The junction had 12 bases not matched to a gene; V was cut back by 5 bases and J by 13 bases. Germline V CDR1 and CDR2: SGHAT, FQDESV (reference sequence). CDR3 protein: CASSNRPSGTYQFF. CDR3 in DNA: TGTGCCAGCAGCAATAGGCCTAGCGGGACCTATCAGTTCTTC. Complete variable domain (other parts from reference TRBV11-1 and TRBJ2-1): EAEVAQSPRYKITEKSQAVAFWCDPISGHATLYWYRQILGQGPELLVQFQDESVVDDSQLPKDRFSAERLKGVDSTLKIQPAELGDSAMYLCASSNRPSGTYQFFGPGTRLTVL.

This chain joins TRBV6-5 and TRBJ1-4, with D unclear. Per the germline V gene, CDR1 is MNHEY and CDR2 is SVGAGI. V was shortened by 7 bases and J by 2 bases, with 14 bases between the two germline ends. The CDR3 consists of 15 residues. The CDR3 bases are TGTGCCAGCACGGGGTCCCCGGCTACTAATGAAAAACTGTTTTTT. Its protein is CASTGSPATNEKLFF.

V usage is TRBV6-2 or TRBV6-3 and J usage is TRBJ2-1; 9 bases match TRBD1. The CDR3 consists of 14 residues. V lost 4 bases, J lost 3 bases, and 1 base stayed unmatched. Per germline, CDR1 MNHEY and CDR2 SVGEGT. CDR3 protein: CASSLGQGYNEQFF. The DNA for the CDR3 is TGTGCCAGCAGTTTGGGACAGGGCTACAATGAGCAGTTCTTC.

This chain uses TRBV9 with TRBJ1-4; possible D gene TRBD1, 6 bases. V gave up 3 bases and J gave up 3 bases, with 12 bases separating them. CDR3 length: 15 amino acids. The germline V gene has CDR1 SGDLS and CDR2 YYNGEE. The CDR3 DNA is TGTGCCAGCAGCGCACAGACAGGACCTAATGAAAAACTGTTTTTT. Protein: CASSAQTGPNEKLFF.

V usage is TRBV27 and J usage is TRBJ1-5; 7 positions agree with TRBD1. V was pared by 1 base and J by 5 bases, with 8 bases of the junction left unmatched. The CDR3 has 16 amino acids. Germline V gene sequence: CDR1 MNHEY, CDR2 SMNVEV (reference sequence). The CDR3 DNA reads TGTGCCAGCAGTTTATTTCCGAACAGGGGAGATCAGCCCCAGCATTTT. Translating it yields CASSLFPNRGDQPQHF.

The rearrangement uses TRBV7-2 and TRBJ1-6; no firm D call. CDR1 SGHTA and CDR2 FQGNSA come from the germline V gene. This CDR3 region has 13 residues. Trimming took off 3 bases at V and 6 bases at J, with 6 bases between the two ends. In nucleotides, the CDR3 is TGTGCCAGCAGCTTCTACAGTAATTCACCCCTCCACTTT. Translation gives CASSFYSNSPLHF. Filled out from reference TRBV7-2 and TRBJ1-6, the complete variable domain reads GAGVSQSPSNKVTEKGKDVELRCDPISGHTALYWYRQSLGQGLEFLIYFQGNSAPDKSGLPSDRFSAERTGGSVSTLTIQRTQQEDSAVYLCASSFYSNSPLHFGNGTRLTVT.

V and J are TRBV18 and TRBJ1-3; D not certain. The V and J ends lost 4 bases and 2 bases respectively, with 9 bases between them. Looked up from germline, CDR1 is KGHSH and CDR2 is LQKENI. There are 14 residues in the CDR3. CDR3: CASSRTDPGNTIYF. CDR3 nucleotides: TGTGCCAGCTCACGAACAGACCCTGGAAACACCATATATTTT.

This clone was seen once. J is TRBJ2-1 and V is TRBV19; TRBD2 agrees at 8 bases. CDR3 length: 16 residues. The junction had 13 bases not matched to a gene; V was cut back by 5 bases and J by 7 bases. Germline V gene sequence: CDR1 LNHDA, CDR2 SQIVND (reference sequence). The CDR3 DNA sequence: TGTGCCAGTAGTCCGGGAGGGACCGCCCTGGGAAATGAGCAGTTCTTC. This encodes CASSPGGTALGNEQFF.

This sequence joins TRBV29-1 and TRBJ2-2, with 7 bases lining up with TRBD1. The CDR3 has 14 residues. From germline, CDR1 is SQVTM and CDR2 ANQGSEA. V was pared by 4 bases and J by 4 bases, with 6 bases of the junction left unmatched. The CDR3 coding sequence is TGCAGCGTTGGGGCAGGGACAGTCACCGGGGAGCTGTTTTTT. It is translated as CSVGAGTVTGELFF.

The CDR3 DNA is TGTGCCAGTAGTATGGCGGCCGGATGGGAGCCCCAGCATTTT. The encoded protein is CASSMAAGWEPQHF. The chain recombines TRBV19 with TRBJ1-5; D is ambiguous. This CDR3 is 14 amino acids long. Trimming took off 3 bases at V and 8 bases at J, with 14 bases between the two ends. The germline gives CDR1 LNHDA, CDR2 SQIVND (reference sequence). The whole variable domain, remainder taken from reference TRBV19 and TRBJ1-5, is DGGITQSPKYLFRKEGQNVTLSCEQNLNHDAMYWYRQDPGQGLRLIYYSQIVNDFQKGDIAEGYSVSREKKESFPLTVTSAQKNPTAFYLCASSMAAGWEPQHFGDGTRLSIL.

This clone was recorded only once. The gene calls are TRBV5-5 and TRBJ1-3; 7 positions agree with TRBD1. Germline CDR1 SGHKS, CDR2 YYEKEE (reference sequence). The length of the CDR3 is 15 residues. J lost 6 bases, V lost 3 bases, and 9 bases had no gene match. The CDR3 sequence is CASSSSRDSVNTIYF. CDR3 coding DNA: TGTGCCAGCAGCTCCTCCCGGGACAGCGTAAACACCATATATTTT.

Only one count was recorded for this clone. The V and J genes are TRBV28 and TRBJ2-5, with 7 bases that match TRBD1. The CDR3 is made up of 12 amino acids. The V gene end was trimmed by 3 bases and the J gene end by 12 bases; junction bases not matched to a gene: 7. The V gene's germline CDR1 is MDHEN and CDR2 SYDVKM. The CDR3 nucleotides read TGTGCCAGCAGTTTCCGACAGGGTGCGAAGTACTTC. It encodes CASSFRQGAKYF. The complete variable domain, with remaining parts taken from reference TRBV28 and TRBJ2-5, reads DVKVTQSSRYLVKRTGEKVFLECVQDMDHENMFWYRQDPGLGLRLIYFSYDVKMKEKGDIPEGYSVSREKKERFSLILESASTNQTSMYLCASSFRQGAKYFGPGTRLLVL.

This clone was recorded a few times. This chain joins TRBV6-5 and TRBJ1-5; D remains ambiguous. V was trimmed by 8 bases and J by 5 bases, leaving 13 bases between them. The CDR3 sequence is 13 residues long. Germline values: CDR1 MNHEY, CDR2 SVGAGI. CDR3 region: CASSPARDQPQHF. DNA for the CDR3: TGTGCCAGCTCCCCGGCGAGGGATCAGCCCCAGCATTTT.

The rearrangement uses TRBV6-2 or TRBV6-3 and TRBJ1-4, with TRBD1 matching over 7 bases. With V trimmed by 6 bases and J by 0 bases, 13 bases remained unmatched. The CDR3 is 18 residues long. CDR1 and CDR2 (germline): MNHEY, SVGEGT. CDR3 DNA: TGTGCCAGCAGCTCCTACAGGACAGGAAGTGCAACTAATGAAAAACTGTTTTTT. The encoded protein is CASSSYRTGSATNEKLFF.

This clone was detected only a few times. The J gene is TRBJ2-2, the V gene TRBV6-6, with 7 bases aligning to TRBD2. Germline CDR1 reads MNHNY; CDR2 reads SVGAGI (reference sequence). After removal of 6 bases from V and 0 bases from J, the junction contained 4 bases not matched to a gene. This CDR3 comprises 15 residues. The CDR3 nucleotides are TGTGCCAGCAGAGGACTAGTAGCGAACACCGGGGAGCTGTTTTTT. This translates into CASRGLVANTGELFF.